The sequence of this T cell receptor (beta chain) was determined in a study of identical twins. Each CDR3 protein gets one entry after TCRdb re-called the 5' RACE reads with MiXCR. The sample comprises 430,000 or so distinct CDR3 sequences, roughly 24% of which are singletons, and about 3% rests with the top ten. Comment on this clonotype: The antigen is unknown.

With V trimmed by 4 bases and J by 0 bases, 2 bases remained unmatched. Germline V lookup: CDR1 SGHRS, CDR2 YFSETQ. CDR3 length: 15 residues. Findings and caveats of the study: It was cross-sectional statistical analysis, not following the same donors, that the conclusions relied on. The abundant beta clonotypes from cord blood had fewer insertions, and memory repertoires had none of this.

These sequences were also reported in another study, on T cells expressing NK-cell markers. In that study: Once again these clonotypes came out on top in the CD3+CD56-NKG2C+ fraction of a few donors.

The source of this sequence is a woman between 18 and 29 years old in good health. Source material: CD4+ T cells sorted from blood. The rearrangement uses TRBV5-1 and TRBJ2-2; 8 bases match TRBD1. The chain's CDR3 is CASSPGGANTGELFF. CDR3 nucleotides: TGCGCCAGCAGCCCAGGGGGCGCGAACACCGGGGAGCTGTTTTTT.